The rows below give T cell receptor beta chains drawn from one sample of a study of cytomegalovirus exposure and HLA in healthy donors. Libraries were prepared by immunoSEQ multiplex PCR; TCRdb keeps only in-frame clonotypes and omits some of them. The data hold around 90,000 clones, with approximately 80% observed a single time. Sequenced: PBMCs. The receptors shown here come from a man between 45 and 60 years old in good health and CMV-seronegative. Both conserved end residues are part of each CDR3. D genes are given only for firm matches. Clone size is stated in some rows and not others, as once, few, many or a class when expanded.

D gene: .
V gene: TRBV28
J gene: TRBJ1-1
clone size: .
CDR3 DNA: TGTGCCAGCAGTTTAAAAAGCTACACTGAAGCTTTCTTT
CDR3 protein: CASSLKSYTEAFF

D gene: TRBD2
V gene: TRBV19
J gene: TRBJ2-6
clone size: few
CDR3 DNA: TGTGCCAGTAGTGTACAGGGACTAGCGGGAGAGTGGGGGGCCAACGTCCTGACTTTC
CDR3 protein: CASSVQGLAGEWGANVLTF

D gene: .
V gene: TRBV6-1
J gene: TRBJ1-3
clone size: .
CDR3 DNA: TGTGCCAGCAGTGAACGGGAGGGAAACACCATATATTTT
CDR3 protein: CASSEREGNTIYF

D gene: TRBD1
V gene: TRBV5-4
J gene: TRBJ2-1
clone size: few
CDR3 DNA: TGTGCCAGTAACCGGGACAGGGTTTACAATGAGCAGTTCTTC
CDR3 protein: CASNRDRVYNEQFF

D gene: TRBD1
V gene: TRBV30
J gene: TRBJ1-3
clone size: .
CDR3 DNA: TGTGCCTGGAGTAAACAGGGGTCTGGAAACACCATATATTTT
CDR3 protein: CAWSKQGSGNTIYF

D gene: TRBD2
V gene: TRBV19
J gene: TRBJ2-7
clone size: .
CDR3 DNA: TGTGCCACCGTGCGGGGGGACTCCTACGAGCAGTACTTC
CDR3 protein: CATVRGDSYEQYF

D gene: TRBD2
V gene: TRBV5-1
J gene: TRBJ2-1
clone size: .
CDR3 DNA: TGCGCCAGCAGCTTGGCCAGCGGGAGCCCCTACAATGAGCAGTTCTTC
CDR3 protein: CASSLASGSPYNEQFF

D gene: TRBD1
V gene: TRBV6-4
J gene: TRBJ2-2
clone size: once
CDR3 DNA: TGTGCCAGCAGTGCGGACAGGGGGCAGAGCGGGGAGCTGTTTTTT
CDR3 protein: CASSADRGQSGELFF

D gene: TRBD1
V gene: TRBV14
J gene: TRBJ1-4
clone size: .
CDR3 DNA: TGTGCCAGCAGCCGACCGGGACAGATTAATGAAAAACTGTTTTTT
CDR3 protein: CASSRPGQINEKLFF

D gene: TRBD1
V gene: TRBV6-1
J gene: TRBJ1-1
clone size: .
CDR3 DNA: TGTGCCAGCACTAGGGGACAGGTAAACACTGAAGCTTTCTTT
CDR3 protein: CASTRGQVNTEAFF

D gene: .
V gene: TRBV5-6
J gene: TRBJ1-2
clone size: .
CDR3 DNA: TGTGCCAGCAGCAGAGTGACAGGCGGCCCAGGGGGCTACACCTTC
CDR3 protein: CASSRVTGGPGGYTF

D gene: TRBD1
V gene: TRBV6-4
J gene: TRBJ2-1
clone size: .
CDR3 DNA: TGTGCCAGCAGTGGCGCAGGACAGGCATCGAATGAGCAGTTCTTC
CDR3 protein: CASSGAGQASNEQFF